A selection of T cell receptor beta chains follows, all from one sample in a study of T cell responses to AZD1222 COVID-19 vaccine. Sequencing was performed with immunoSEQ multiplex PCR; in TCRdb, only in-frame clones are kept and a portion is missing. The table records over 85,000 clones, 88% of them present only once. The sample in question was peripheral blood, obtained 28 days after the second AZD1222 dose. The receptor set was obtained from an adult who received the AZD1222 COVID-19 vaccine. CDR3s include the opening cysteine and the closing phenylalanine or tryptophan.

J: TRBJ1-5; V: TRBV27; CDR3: CASSLLINQPQHF
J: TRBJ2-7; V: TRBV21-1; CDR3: CASSTYEQYF
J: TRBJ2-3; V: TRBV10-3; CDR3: CAISESFDSTDTQYF
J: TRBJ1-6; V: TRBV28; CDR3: CASSLFRLLENSPLHF
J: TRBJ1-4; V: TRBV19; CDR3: CASSIPGFRREKLFF
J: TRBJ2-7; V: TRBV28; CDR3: CASSSGGTYEQYF
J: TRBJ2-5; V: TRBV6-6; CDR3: CASSTRDGKETQYF
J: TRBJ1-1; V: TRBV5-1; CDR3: CASSFNGQARVNTEAFF
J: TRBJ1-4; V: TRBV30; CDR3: CAWQRGTGNEKLFF
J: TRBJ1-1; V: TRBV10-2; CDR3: CASSEVGNTEAFF
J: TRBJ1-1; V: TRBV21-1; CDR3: CASSSPGTGGKLNTEAFF
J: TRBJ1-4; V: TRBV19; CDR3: CASSPTHSLNEKLFF
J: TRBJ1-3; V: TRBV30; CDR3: CAWTGGGGYTIYF
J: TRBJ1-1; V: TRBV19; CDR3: CASNTPQGLTEAFF